Listed here are 23 T cell receptor beta chains from one sample, sequenced in a study of blood T cell repertoires in COVID-19 (dated by TCRdb to 2019 to 2021). Receptors were amplified or captured by the immunoSEQ multiplex PCR assay. The clones in this table, taken by TCRdb from immuneACCESS, are in-frame only. Not every clone is retained; where verified, under half of the shortfall comes from an unresolved V gene, and the cause of the rest is unknown. Counted in this sample were tens of thousands of clones; roughly 80% of them appeared once. Around 19% of the sample is taken by the ten largest. Source material: peripheral blood. These receptors all stem from a human donor in a cohort sampled during active COVID-19.

This chain joins TRBV19 and TRBJ2-5; 7 bases fit TRBD2. Trimming took 1 base from V and 0 from J; bases not matched to a gene: 2. This CDR3 region has 15 residues. The germline V gene has CDR1 LNHDA and CDR2 SQIVND (reference sequence). The CDR3 here is CASSIGAGNQETQYF. The CDR3 bases are TGTGCCAGTAGTATAGGAGCGGGAAACCAAGAGACCCAGTACTTC.

This chain connects TRBV30 to TRBJ1-3; D gene unclear. Germline CDR1 and CDR2: GTSNPN and SVGIG (reference sequence). CDR3 length: 15 amino acids. V lost 4 bases, J lost 0 bases, and 13 bases lay in between. The CDR3: CAWKFTALSGNTIYF. CDR3 coding DNA: TGTGCCTGGAAGTTTACAGCCCTCTCTGGAAACACCATATATTTT.

This clone was detected only once. The chain employs TRBV24-1 and TRBJ2-3; 9 bases are a match to TRBD2. With 5 bases clipped from V and 8 bases from J, the junction kept 7 bases outside the gene matches. Germline-derived CDR1 and CDR2 are KGHDR and SFDVKD. This CDR3 comprises 14 residues. CDR3 in DNA: TGTGCCACCAGTGGGGCTAGCGGGGAGCGTACGCAGTATTTT. Protein sequence: CATSGASGERTQYF.

The chain employs TRBV29-1 and TRBJ1-2, with D maybe TRBD1 (5 bases). V lost 4 bases to trimming and J lost 8 bases, with 11 bases between them. The length of the CDR3 is 11 residues. Germline CDR1 reads SQVTM; CDR2 reads ANQGSEA. The CDR3 sequence is CSVVMSGGYTF. The DNA for the CDR3 is TGCAGCGTTGTAATGTCAGGGGGCTACACCTTC.

This sequence joins TRBV19 and TRBJ2-7, with D tentatively TRBD2 (6 bases). CDR1 and CDR2 (germline): LNHDA, SQIVND (reference sequence). The CDR3 has 15 residues. V dropped 5 bases and J dropped 4 bases, with 18 bases sitting between them. CDR3 sequence: CASSSPRVGRYEQYF. The CDR3 DNA follows: TGTGCCAGTAGTTCCCCGAGGGTCGGGAGATACGAGCAGTACTTC.

This rearrangement joins TRBV4-2 to TRBJ2-2, with D possibly being TRBD2 (6 bases). Germline CDR1 is LGHNA and CDR2 is YNFKEQ. The V gene lost 0 bases and the J gene lost 4 bases, with 21 bases spanning the gap. The CDR3 is made up of 19 amino acids. The CDR3 DNA reads TGTGCCAGCAGCCAAGAGGGGTGGAATCAGCGGGCACTCACCGGGGAGCTGTTTTTT. Translating it yields CASSQEGWNQRALTGELFF.

This rearrangement joins TRBV13 to TRBJ2-6; TRBD2 matches at 7 bases. The CDR3 consists of 17 residues. The germline CDR1 and CDR2 sequences are PRHDT and FYEKMQ (reference sequence). V was pared by 4 bases and J by 2 bases, with 8 bases of the junction left unmatched. For the CDR3, the DNA is TGTGCCAGCAGCTCGTTCGGCGGGGGAACTGGGGCCAACGTCCTGACTTTC. Protein product: CASSSFGGGTGANVLTF.

The chain combines TRBV19 with TRBJ1-1; a possible D gene is TRBD1 (6 bases). With 1 base removed from V and 3 bases from J, the gap between germline ends came to 12 bases. The CDR3 runs to 15 residues. Germline CDR1 and CDR2: LNHDA and SQIVND (reference sequence). This CDR3 reads CASSIVPGDDTEAFF. The CDR3 DNA reads as TGTGCCAGTAGTATAGTTCCAGGGGACGACACTGAAGCTTTCTTT.

The chain couples TRBV6-1 to TRBJ1-5, with D perhaps matching TRBD1 (6 bases). The CDR3 is made up of 14 amino acids. The germline CDR1 and CDR2 sequences are MNHNS and SASEGT. V was pared by 3 bases and J by 8 bases, with 14 bases between. CDR3 sequence: CASSDGFQGKPQHF. DNA for the CDR3: TGTGCCAGCAGTGATGGGTTCCAGGGGAAGCCCCAGCATTTT.

This clone is deemed medium-sized. The rearrangement links TRBV14 to TRBJ1-6; perhaps TRBD1 as D (5 bases). The V end was cut by 3 bases, the J end by 9 bases, with 12 bases between. Germline assignment: CDR1 SGHDN and CDR2 FVKESK. The CDR3 covers 14 residues. The CDR3 loop is CASSHGGTGSPLHF. The DNA for the CDR3 is TGTGCCAGCAGCCACGGGGGGACGGGTTCACCCCTCCACTTT.

The chain has TRBV10-1 and TRBJ2-3, with 8 bases fitting TRBD1. The CDR3 spans 14 residues. J gave up 4 bases and V 7 bases, and 7 bases lay outside the gene matches. Germline V CDR1 and CDR2: WNHNN, SYGVQD (reference sequence). The CDR3: CASTTGGGADTQYF. CDR3 sequence (DNA): TGCGCCAGCACCACAGGGGGTGGTGCAGATACGCAGTATTTT.

The chain couples TRBV6-2 or TRBV6-3 to TRBJ1-4, with a tentative D call TRBD1 (5 bases). Between the trimmed V and J ends, which lost 6 bases and 14 bases, there was a span of 13 bases. This CDR3 is 11 amino acids long. From germline, CDR1 is MNHEY and CDR2 SVGEGT. CDR3 sequence (DNA): TGTGCCAGCAGCGAGGAAAGGGGCCTGTTTTTT. Its protein is CASSEERGLFF.

This sequence joins TRBV6-1 and TRBJ2-7, with 9 nucleotides matching TRBD1. With V trimmed by 1 base and J by 3 bases, 4 bases remained unmatched. The V gene's germline CDR1 is MNHNS and CDR2 SASEGT. This CDR3 has 15 amino acids. The CDR3 protein is CASSEGTGEVYEQYF. CDR3 nucleotide sequence: TGTGCCAGCAGTGAAGGGACAGGGGAGGTCTACGAGCAGTACTTC.

This clone showed up just a few times. V is TRBV6-6 and J is TRBJ1-2, with no clear D. Germline V lookup: CDR1 MNHNY, CDR2 SVGAGI (reference sequence). The ends were cut back, 6 bases at V and 7 bases at J, with 12 bases in the middle. This CDR3 is 12 amino acids long. CDR3 in amino acids: CASSLRGFGYTF. The CDR3 nucleotides are TGTGCCAGCAGCTTACGGGGTTTTGGCTACACCTTC.

This clone was picked up a small number of times. The chain recombines TRBV6-1 with TRBJ2-7; the match to TRBD2 covers 13 bases. This CDR3 spans 17 amino acids. V shed 0 bases and J 3 bases; nucleotides not matched to a gene: 5. Germline CDR1 MNHNS, CDR2 SASEGT. For the CDR3, the DNA is TGTGCCAGCAGTGAAGCAGAGGGACTAGCGGGGAGCTACGAGCAGTACTTC. This sequence encodes CASSEAEGLAGSYEQYF.

The rearrangement uses TRBV5-1 and TRBJ2-7; the match to TRBD1 covers 8 bases. The CDR3 runs to 14 residues. Unmatched junction bases numbered 7, after V lost 4 bases and J lost 4 bases. Germline V gene sequence: CDR1 SGHRS, CDR2 YFSETQ. For the CDR3, the DNA is TGCGCCAGCAGCCCCCCCGGACAGGGATACGAGCAGTACTTC. This translates into CASSPPGQGYEQYF.

The J gene is TRBJ1-1, the V gene TRBV20-1; D call uncertain. Germline-derived CDR1 and CDR2 are DFQATT and SNEGSKA (reference sequence). V dropped 3 bases and J dropped 0 bases, with 14 bases sitting between them. The CDR3 totals 15 residues. As DNA, the CDR3 is TGCAGTGCTAGTGAGGAAAGGAGGATGAACACTGAAGCTTTCTTT. It is translated as CSASEERRMNTEAFF.

The V call is TRBV19, the J call TRBJ1-3; 8 positions match TRBD1. CDR1 is LNHDA and CDR2 is SQIVND in the germline V gene (reference sequence). V dropped 6 bases and J dropped 2; count of bases not matched to a gene: 9. CDR3 length equals 16 residues. The CDR3 bases are TGTGCCAGTAGCCCTTGGGACAGGACGGCTGGAAACACCATATATTTT. It codes for CASSPWDRTAGNTIYF.

The chain recombines TRBV18 with TRBJ1-6; 9 nucleotides match TRBD1. After removal of 3 bases from V and 7 bases from J, the junction contained 10 bases not matched to a gene. There are 17 residues in the CDR3. Germline assignment: CDR1 KGHSH and CDR2 LQKENI. CDR3 region: CASSPTPGTGSNSPLHF. CDR3 sequence (DNA): TGTGCCAGCTCACCTACACCCGGGACAGGGAGCAATTCACCCCTCCACTTT.

The chain couples TRBV5-1 to TRBJ2-3, with a possible D match to TRBD2 (5 bases). The V end was cut by 1 base, the J end by 0 bases, with 12 bases between. This CDR3 has 16 residues. Germline V gene lookup returns CDR1 SGHRS and CDR2 YFSETQ. CDR3 DNA: TGCGCCAGCAGCTTGTTCCCTAGCCAGAGCACAGATACGCAGTATTTT. Translation gives CASSLFPSQSTDTQYF.

This chain uses TRBV4-1 with TRBJ1-5; possible D gene TRBD1, 5 bases. Germline CDR1 reads MGHRA; CDR2 reads YSYEKL. Trimming removed 0 bases from V and 4 bases from J, with 13 bases in between. This CDR3 is built from 16 residues. CDR3 sequence: CASSQDRRGDNQPQHF. In DNA, the CDR3 is TGCGCCAGCAGCCAAGACAGAAGGGGCGATAATCAGCCCCAGCATTTT.

J is TRBJ2-7 and V is TRBV30, with TRBD1 identical over 8 bases. V gave up 5 bases and J gave up 7 bases; unmatched junction bases: 13. CDR3 length: 14 amino acids. CDR1 and CDR2 (germline): GTSNPN, SVGIG (reference sequence). The CDR3 DNA follows: TGTGCCTGGGGAGCCTCCGGGACAGGCTTTGAGCAGTACTTC. This translates into CAWGASGTGFEQYF.

The chain uses TRBV6-1 and TRBJ1-2; D remains unclear. CDR1 is MNHNS, CDR2 SASEGT, per germline. The V gene lost 1 base and the J gene lost 5 bases, with 20 bases spanning the gap. The CDR3 loop spans 17 amino acids. In DNA form, the CDR3 reads TGTGCCAGCAGTGAAGGTATCGGCAGACAATCCCTATATGGCTACACCTTC. It yields the protein CASSEGIGRQSLYGYTF.